What follows are 14 T cell receptor beta chains derived from one specimen sequenced in a study of OX40 agonist ivuxolimab in advanced cancers. The table came from immunoSEQ multiplex PCR; TCRdb's copy has only in-frame clones and leaves some out. Seen here are about 53,000 clones, approximately 92% observed once, and the top ten hold roughly 10%. Sequenced here: CD4+ or CD8+ T cells sorted from blood, sampled in a trial of the OX40 agonist ivuxolimab. The origin of the receptors is an adult with an advanced solid tumor such as melanoma, head and neck, liver or kidney cancer.

Of note for this clone: The sample has other DNA sequences that encode this CDR3 too. The rearrangement uses TRBV28 and TRBJ1-2, with D perhaps matching TRBD1 (5 bases). CDR1 and CDR2 from the germline V gene are MDHEN and SYDVKM. V lost 2 bases to trimming and J lost 4 bases, with 5 bases between them. The CDR3 is 12 amino acids. The chain's CDR3 is CASSLDSYGYTF. The CDR3 region has the DNA TGTGCCAGCAGTTTAGACAGCTATGGCTACACCTTC.

The rearrangement links TRBV15 to TRBJ1-5; D uncertain. V was pared by 0 bases and J by 9 bases, with 9 bases between. Germline CDR1 and CDR2: LNHNV and YYDKDF (reference sequence). CDR3 length: 13 amino acids. The CDR3: CATSRDVGVPQHF. CDR3 nucleotide sequence: TGTGCCACCAGCAGAGATGTTGGGGTGCCCCAGCATTTT.

This chain links TRBV5-4 with TRBJ1-4; D is undetermined. V was clipped by 3 bases and J by 4 bases, with 16 bases between them. The CDR3 consists of 16 residues. Per germline, CDR1 SGHNT and CDR2 YYREEE (reference sequence). The CDR3 DNA reads as TGTGCCAGCAGCTCACAACGGTCGGTCGATAATGAAAAACTGTTTTTT. Translation: CASSSQRSVDNEKLFF.

The chain uses TRBV7-9 and TRBJ2-5, with D unresolved. The V end was cut by 3 bases, the J end by 4 bases, with 6 bases between. This CDR3 region has 12 residues. Germline CDR1 and CDR2: SEHNR and FQNEAQ (reference sequence). The CDR3 protein is CASSFIGETQYF. In nucleotides, the CDR3 is TGTGCCAGCAGCTTCATCGGAGAGACCCAGTACTTC.

The rearrangement joins TRBV29-1 to TRBJ1-6; D remains unclear. Germline V gives CDR1 SQVTM, CDR2 ANQGSEA. The germline V and J ends were trimmed by 5 bases and 0 bases, with 8 bases remaining between them. The CDR3 is 14 residues long. This CDR3 reads CSVLGSSYNSPLHF. The CDR3 region has the DNA TGCAGCGTTCTAGGGAGCTCCTATAATTCACCCCTCCACTTT. The full variable domain, completed using reference TRBV29-1 and TRBJ1-6, is SAVISQKPSRDICQRGTSLTIQCQVDSQVTMMFWYRQQPGQSLTLIATANQGSEATYESGFVIDKFPISRPNLTFSTLTVSNMSPEDSSIYLCSVLGSSYNSPLHFGNGTRLTVT.

The J gene is TRBJ1-1, the V gene TRBV10-2, with 7 bases identical to TRBD1. Trimming cost V 6 bases and J 4 bases; bases outside gene matches: 11. Germline CDR1 reads WSHSY; CDR2 reads SAAADI. There are 15 residues in the CDR3. In nucleotides, the CDR3 is TGCGCCAGCAGCCAGGGGGGCAGCCGGGTCACTGAAGCTTTCTTT. Amino acids: CASSQGGSRVTEAFF.

V is TRBV28 and J is TRBJ2-5; 10 nucleotides line up with TRBD2. The germline V gene encodes CDR1 MDHEN and CDR2 SYDVKM. J was trimmed by 1 base and V by 6 bases; bases with no gene match: 5. This CDR3 is 15 amino acids long. The CDR3 loop is CASSLAGASQETQYF. CDR3 DNA sequence: TGTGCCAGCAGCCTAGCGGGGGCAAGCCAAGAGACCCAGTACTTC.

This clone has a single count. The CDR3 nucleotides read TGTGCCAGCAGCCAAACAGATTACGGTTCCACCGGGGAGCTGTTTTTT. This sequence encodes CASSQTDYGSTGELFF. The genes are TRBV4-2 and TRBJ2-2; no firm D call. The V end was cut by 2 bases, the J end by 4 bases, with 14 bases between. Per germline, CDR1 LGHNA and CDR2 YNFKEQ. The CDR3 is made up of 16 amino acids.

The rearrangement links TRBV7-9 to TRBJ1-2, with 7 bases matching TRBD1. CDR1 and CDR2 from the germline V gene are SEHNR and FQNEAQ (reference sequence). With 1 base clipped from V and 2 bases from J, the junction kept 4 bases outside the gene matches. CDR3 length equals 15 residues. CDR3 in DNA: TGTGCCAGCAGCTTAGTGCAGGGGGTGAACTATGGCTACACCTTC. Amino acid sequence: CASSLVQGVNYGYTF.

The CDR3 sequence is CASSLAKRGPWGDNEQFF. Here the CDR3 DNA reads TGTGCCAGCAGCTTAGCTAAGCGGGGCCCCTGGGGGGACAATGAGCAGTTCTTC. The chain couples TRBV11-3 to TRBJ2-1, with 7 bases fitting TRBD2. With 1 base clipped from V and 5 bases from J, the junction kept 14 bases outside the gene matches. Germline-derived CDR1 and CDR2 are SGHNT and YENEEA. The CDR3 runs 18 residues.

This chain joins TRBV19 and TRBJ2-2; 11 bases fit TRBD2. Germline values: CDR1 LNHDA, CDR2 SQIVND (reference sequence). J was trimmed by 2 bases and V by 4 bases; bases with no gene match: 6. This CDR3 comprises 17 residues. The CDR3 protein is CASSSPGLAENTGELFF. CDR3 DNA: TGTGCCAGTAGTAGTCCGGGACTAGCGGAAAACACCGGGGAGCTGTTTTTT.

V is TRBV19 and J is TRBJ1-3; D uncertain. The V gene's germline CDR1 is LNHDA and CDR2 SQIVND (reference sequence). V was pared by 4 bases and J by 0 bases, with 13 bases between. This CDR3 spans 16 amino acids. CDR3 DNA sequence: TGTGCCAGTAGTACCACACCCCCCGGCTCTGGAAACACCATATATTTT. Translating it yields CASSTTPPGSGNTIYF.

The genes are TRBV6-1 and TRBJ1-4; D perhaps matches TRBD1 (6 bases). CDR3 length equals 13 residues. Germline V lookup: CDR1 MNHNS, CDR2 SASEGT. Trimming left V 10 bases short and J 8 bases short, with 17 bases between. CDR3 sequence (DNA): TGTGCCATCCAAACAGGGATTCGGGAAAAACTGTTTTTT. This translates into CAIQTGIREKLFF.

The chain has TRBV5-1 and TRBJ2-1; D uncertain. V was clipped by 1 base and J by 0 bases, with 17 bases between them. The CDR3 contains 18 residues. Germline CDR1 SGHRS, CDR2 YFSETQ. CDR3 residues: CASSLTNRGVGSYNEQFF. The CDR3 DNA reads as TGCGCCAGCAGCTTGACTAACCGTGGGGTGGGCTCCTACAATGAGCAGTTCTTC.